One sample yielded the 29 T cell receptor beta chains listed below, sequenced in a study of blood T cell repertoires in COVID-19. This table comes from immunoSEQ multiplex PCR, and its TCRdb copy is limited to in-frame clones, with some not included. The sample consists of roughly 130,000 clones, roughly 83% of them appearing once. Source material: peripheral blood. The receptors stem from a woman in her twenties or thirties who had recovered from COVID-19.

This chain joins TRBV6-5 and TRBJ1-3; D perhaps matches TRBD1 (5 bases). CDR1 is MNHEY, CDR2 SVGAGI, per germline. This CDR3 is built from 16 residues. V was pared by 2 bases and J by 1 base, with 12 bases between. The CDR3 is CASSYAEGTSGNTIYF. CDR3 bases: TGTGCCAGCAGTTACGCGGAAGGGACTTCTGGAAACACCATATATTTT.

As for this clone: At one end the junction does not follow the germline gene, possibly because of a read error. CDR3 nucleotides: TGTGCCAGCAGCTCATTTCGGGGGGACACCAAGAACGCCTTC. Its translation: CASSSFRGDTKNAF. The chain links TRBV5-4 to TRBJ1-2; a weak D match, TRBD1 (6 bases). CDR3 length equals 14 residues. Per germline, CDR1 SGHNT and CDR2 YYREEE (reference sequence).

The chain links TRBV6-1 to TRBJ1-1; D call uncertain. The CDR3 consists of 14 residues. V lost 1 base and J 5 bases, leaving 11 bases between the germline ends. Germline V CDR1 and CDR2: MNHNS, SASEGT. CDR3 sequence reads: CASSEDPGRTEAFF. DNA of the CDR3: TGTGCCAGCAGTGAAGACCCGGGGAGGACTGAAGCTTTCTTT.

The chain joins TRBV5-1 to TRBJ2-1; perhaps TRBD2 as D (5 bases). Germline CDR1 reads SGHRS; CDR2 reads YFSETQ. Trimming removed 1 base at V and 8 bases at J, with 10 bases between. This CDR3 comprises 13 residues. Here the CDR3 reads CASSLLRADEQFF. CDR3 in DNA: TGCGCCAGCAGCTTGCTTAGAGCGGATGAGCAGTTCTTC.

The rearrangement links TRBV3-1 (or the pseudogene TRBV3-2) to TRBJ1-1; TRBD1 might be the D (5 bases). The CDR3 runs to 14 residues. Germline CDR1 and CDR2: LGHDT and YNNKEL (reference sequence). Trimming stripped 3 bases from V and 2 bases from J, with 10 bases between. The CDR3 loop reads CASSQSRANTEAFF. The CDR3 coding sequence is TGTGCCAGCAGCCAGAGCAGGGCTAACACTGAAGCTTTCTTT.

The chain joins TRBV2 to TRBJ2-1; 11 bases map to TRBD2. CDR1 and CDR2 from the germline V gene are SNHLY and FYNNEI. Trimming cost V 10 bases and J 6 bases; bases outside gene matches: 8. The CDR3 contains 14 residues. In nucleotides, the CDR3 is TGTGCCACCGTTCCGGGACTAGCGGCCAATGAGCAGTTCTTC. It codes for CATVPGLAANEQFF.

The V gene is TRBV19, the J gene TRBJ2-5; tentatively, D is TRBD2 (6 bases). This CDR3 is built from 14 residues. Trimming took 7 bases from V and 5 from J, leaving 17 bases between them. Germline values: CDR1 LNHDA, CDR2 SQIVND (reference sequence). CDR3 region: CASKKTGDWETQYF. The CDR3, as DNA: TGTGCCAGTAAAAAGACGGGGGACTGGGAGACCCAGTACTTC.

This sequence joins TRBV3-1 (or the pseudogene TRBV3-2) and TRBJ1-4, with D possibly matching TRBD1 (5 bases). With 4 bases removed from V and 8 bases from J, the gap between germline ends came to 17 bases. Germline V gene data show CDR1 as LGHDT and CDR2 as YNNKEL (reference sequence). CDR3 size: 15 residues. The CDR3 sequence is CASSPRGRVMEKLFF. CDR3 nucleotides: TGTGCCAGCAGCCCCCGGGGGAGGGTGATGGAAAAACTGTTTTTT.

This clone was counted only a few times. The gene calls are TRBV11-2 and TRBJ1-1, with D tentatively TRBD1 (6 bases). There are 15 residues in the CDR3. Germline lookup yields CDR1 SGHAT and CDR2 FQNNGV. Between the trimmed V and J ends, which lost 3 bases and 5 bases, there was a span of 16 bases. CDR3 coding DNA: TGTGCCAGCAGCTTTACCCAGGGGATAGGGACTGAAGCTTTCTTT. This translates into CASSFTQGIGTEAFF.

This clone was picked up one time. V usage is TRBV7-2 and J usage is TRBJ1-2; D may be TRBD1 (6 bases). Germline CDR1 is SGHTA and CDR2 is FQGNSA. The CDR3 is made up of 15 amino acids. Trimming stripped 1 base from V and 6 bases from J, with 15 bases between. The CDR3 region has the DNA TGTGCCAGCAGCTTAGGGGGACAAGGGTCGAATGGCTACACCTTC. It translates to CASSLGGQGSNGYTF.

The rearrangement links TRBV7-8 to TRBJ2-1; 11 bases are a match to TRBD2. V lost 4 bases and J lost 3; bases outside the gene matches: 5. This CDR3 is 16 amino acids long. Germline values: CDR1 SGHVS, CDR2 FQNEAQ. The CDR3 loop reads CASSSRLAGNYNEQFF. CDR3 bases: TGTGCCAGCAGCTCGAGACTAGCGGGGAACTACAATGAGCAGTTCTTC.

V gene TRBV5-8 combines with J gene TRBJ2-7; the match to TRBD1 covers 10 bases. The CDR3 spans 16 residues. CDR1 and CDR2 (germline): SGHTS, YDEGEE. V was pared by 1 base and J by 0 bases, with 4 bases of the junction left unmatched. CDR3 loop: CASSLSRDRGSYEQYF. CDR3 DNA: TGTGCCAGCAGCTTGAGTCGGGACAGGGGCTCCTACGAGCAGTACTTC.

CDR3 sequence: CASSFSTGSGNTIYF. CDR3 DNA: TGTGCCAGCAGTTTTTCTACGGGCTCTGGAAACACCATATATTTT. The V call is TRBV27, the J call TRBJ1-3; D gene ambiguous. Germline loops: CDR1 MNHEY, CDR2 SMNVEV (reference sequence). CDR3 length equals 15 residues. V gave up 3 bases and J gave up 0 bases, with 9 bases separating them.

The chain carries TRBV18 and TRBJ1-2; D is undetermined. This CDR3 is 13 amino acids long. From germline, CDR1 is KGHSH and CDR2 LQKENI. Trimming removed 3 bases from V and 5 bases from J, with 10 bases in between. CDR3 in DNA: TGTGCCAGCTCACCCGCTACAGAATATGGCTACACCTTC. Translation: CASSPATEYGYTF.

This chain's CDR3 is CASSPYLNTEAFF. CDR3 in DNA: TGTGCCAGCAGCCCGTACTTGAACACTGAAGCTTTCTTT. This chain links TRBV7-2 with TRBJ1-1; no clear D gene. Trimming stripped 5 bases from V and 0 bases from J, with 7 bases between. The V gene's germline CDR1 is SGHTA and CDR2 FQGNSA. This CDR3 spans 13 amino acids.

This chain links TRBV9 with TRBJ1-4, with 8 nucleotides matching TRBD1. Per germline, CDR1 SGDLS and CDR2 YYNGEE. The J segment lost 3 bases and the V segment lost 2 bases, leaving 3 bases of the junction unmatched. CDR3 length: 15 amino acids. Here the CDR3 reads CASSVTGGANEKLFF. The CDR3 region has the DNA TGTGCCAGCAGCGTTACAGGGGGGGCTAATGAAAAACTGTTTTTT.

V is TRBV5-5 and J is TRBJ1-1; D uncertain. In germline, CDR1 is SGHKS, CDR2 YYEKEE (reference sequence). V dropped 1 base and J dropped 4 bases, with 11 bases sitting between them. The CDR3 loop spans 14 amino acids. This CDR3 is CASSLISVVTEAFF. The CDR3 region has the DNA TGTGCCAGCAGCTTGATTTCAGTCGTCACTGAAGCTTTCTTT.

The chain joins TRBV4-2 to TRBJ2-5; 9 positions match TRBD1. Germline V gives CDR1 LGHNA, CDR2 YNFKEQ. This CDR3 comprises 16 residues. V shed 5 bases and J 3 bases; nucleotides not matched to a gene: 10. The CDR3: CASSEPGDREEETQYF. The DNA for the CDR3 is TGTGCCAGCAGCGAGCCCGGGGACAGGGAAGAAGAGACCCAGTACTTC.

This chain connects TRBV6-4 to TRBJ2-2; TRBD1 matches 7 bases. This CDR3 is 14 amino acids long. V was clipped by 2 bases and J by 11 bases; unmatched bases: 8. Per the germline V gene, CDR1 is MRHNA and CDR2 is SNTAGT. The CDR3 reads CASSDTDRARELFF. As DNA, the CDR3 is TGTGCCAGCAGTGACACAGACAGGGCCCGCGAGCTGTTTTTT.

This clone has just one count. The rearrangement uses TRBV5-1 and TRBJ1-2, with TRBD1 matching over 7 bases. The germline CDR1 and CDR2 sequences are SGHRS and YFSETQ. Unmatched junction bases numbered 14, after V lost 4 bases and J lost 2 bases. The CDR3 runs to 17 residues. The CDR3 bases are TGCGCCAGCAGCACCGGAGCCCTTAGACAGGGAAACTATGGCTACACCTTC. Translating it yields CASSTGALRQGNYGYTF.

The CDR3 region has the DNA TGTGCCAGCAGGCCTGTTACAGGGCATATTGATGGCTACACCTTC. It yields the protein CASRPVTGHIDGYTF. The chain joins TRBV6-5 to TRBJ1-2, with TRBD1 as a possible D gene (6 bases). CDR3 length equals 15 residues. The germline V gene encodes CDR1 MNHEY and CDR2 SVGAGI. V lost 6 bases and J 6 bases, leaving 20 bases between the germline ends.

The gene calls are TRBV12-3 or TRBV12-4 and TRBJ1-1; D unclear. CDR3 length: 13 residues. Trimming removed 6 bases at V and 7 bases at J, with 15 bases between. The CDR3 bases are TGTGCCAGCAGCGAAAACCCCAAGAGTGAAGCTTTCTTT. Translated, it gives CASSENPKSEAFF.

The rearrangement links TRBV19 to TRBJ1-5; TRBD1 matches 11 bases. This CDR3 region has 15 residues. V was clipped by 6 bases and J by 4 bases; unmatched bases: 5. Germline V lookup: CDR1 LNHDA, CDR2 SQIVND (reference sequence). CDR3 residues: CASSRDRGRNQPQHF. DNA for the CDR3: TGTGCCAGTAGCCGGGACAGGGGGAGGAATCAGCCCCAGCATTTT.

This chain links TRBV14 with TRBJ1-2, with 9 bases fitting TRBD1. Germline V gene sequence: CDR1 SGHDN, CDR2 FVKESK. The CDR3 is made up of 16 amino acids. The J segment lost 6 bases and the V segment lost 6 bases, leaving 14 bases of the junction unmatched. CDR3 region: CASRTIDRGVVDGYTF. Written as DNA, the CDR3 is TGTGCCAGCAGGACGATCGACAGGGGGGTAGTAGATGGCTACACCTTC.

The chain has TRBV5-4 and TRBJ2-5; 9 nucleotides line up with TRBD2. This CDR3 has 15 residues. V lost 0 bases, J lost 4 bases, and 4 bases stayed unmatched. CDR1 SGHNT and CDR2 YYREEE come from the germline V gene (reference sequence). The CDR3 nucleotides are TGTGCCAGCAGCTTGGTAGCGGGGGAAGGAGAGACCCAGTACTTC. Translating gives CASSLVAGEGETQYF.

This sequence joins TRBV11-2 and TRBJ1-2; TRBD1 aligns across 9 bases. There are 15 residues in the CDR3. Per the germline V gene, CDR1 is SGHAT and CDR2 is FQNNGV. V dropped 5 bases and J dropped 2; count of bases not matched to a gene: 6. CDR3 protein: CASSPQDRGNYGYTF. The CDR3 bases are TGTGCCAGCAGCCCCCAAGACAGGGGGAACTATGGCTACACCTTC.

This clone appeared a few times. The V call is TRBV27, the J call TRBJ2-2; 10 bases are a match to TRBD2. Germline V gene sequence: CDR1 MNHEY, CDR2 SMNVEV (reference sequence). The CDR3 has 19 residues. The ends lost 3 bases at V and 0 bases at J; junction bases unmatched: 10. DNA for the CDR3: TGTGCCAGCAGTTTGGGAGGCTTAGCGGGAGGAACGAACACCGGGGAGCTGTTTTTT. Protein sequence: CASSLGGLAGGTNTGELFF.

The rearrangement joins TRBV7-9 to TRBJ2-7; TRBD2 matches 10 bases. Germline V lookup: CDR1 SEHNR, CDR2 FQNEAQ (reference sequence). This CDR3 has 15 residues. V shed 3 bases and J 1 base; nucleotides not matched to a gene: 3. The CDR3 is CASSFTSGTSYEQYF. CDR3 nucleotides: TGTGCCAGCAGCTTTACTAGCGGGACTTCCTACGAGCAGTACTTC.

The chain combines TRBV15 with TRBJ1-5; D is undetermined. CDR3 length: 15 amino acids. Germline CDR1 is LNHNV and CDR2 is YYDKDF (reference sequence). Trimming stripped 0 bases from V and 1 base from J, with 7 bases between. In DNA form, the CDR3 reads TGTGCCACCAGCAGAGACAGGCCCAGCAATCAGCCCCAGCATTTT. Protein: CATSRDRPSNQPQHF.